This passage covers 18 T cell receptor beta chains from one sample sequenced in a study of blood T cell repertoires in COVID-19. Produced via immunoSEQ multiplex PCR; TCRdb's table is partial and in-frame only. The sample has about 250,000 clones, 80% to 85% seen once. Material for sequencing was peripheral blood. The receptor set was obtained from a man aged 45-60 years with active or convalescent COVID-19.

The chain has TRBV5-1 and TRBJ2-7; 13 bases agree with TRBD2. In germline, CDR1 is SGHRS, CDR2 YFSETQ. The CDR3 covers 15 residues. V gave up 0 bases and J gave up 6 bases; unmatched junction bases: 3. CDR3 sequence: CASSLAGLAGSEQYF. CDR3 nucleotide sequence: TGCGCCAGCAGCTTGGCGGGACTAGCGGGGAGCGAGCAGTACTTC.

The rearrangement uses TRBV13 and TRBJ2-3; 9 nucleotides align to TRBD2. V shed 3 bases and J 4 bases; nucleotides not matched to a gene: 5. The CDR3 extends over 15 amino acids. Germline CDR1 reads PRHDT; CDR2 reads FYEKMQ (reference sequence). The CDR3 here is CASSFLRGGADTQYF. The CDR3, as DNA: TGTGCCAGCAGCTTTTTGCGGGGGGGCGCAGATACGCAGTATTTT.

The chain joins TRBV24-1 to TRBJ2-3; tentative D call: TRBD1 (5 bases). CDR1 and CDR2 from the germline V gene are KGHDR and SFDVKD. The CDR3 consists of 17 residues. V was trimmed by 4 bases and J by 6 bases, leaving 22 bases between them. CDR3 coding DNA: TGTGCCACCAGTGACCCGAATCCGACAAGGGGCCCGGATACGCAGTATTTT. It translates to CATSDPNPTRGPDTQYF.

The chain employs TRBV27 and TRBJ2-4, with 12 bases identical to TRBD2. The J segment lost 2 bases and the V segment lost 4 bases, leaving 9 bases of the junction unmatched. Germline loops: CDR1 MNHEY, CDR2 SMNVEV (reference sequence). CDR3 length: 18 residues. The CDR3 DNA sequence: TGTGCCAGCAGTTCCTATTCGGGACTAGCGGGTCCCAAAAACATTCAGTACTTC. Protein: CASSSYSGLAGPKNIQYF.

This clone was seen a few times. CDR3 sequence reads: CASSIPGQADSNQPQHF. DNA for the CDR3: TGTGCCAGTAGTATTCCTGGACAGGCCGATAGCAATCAGCCCCAGCATTTT. V and J are TRBV19 and TRBJ1-5, with 7 positions matching TRBD1. V trimming: 3 bases; J trimming: 0 bases; junction bases outside the gene matches: 8. The CDR3 has 17 amino acids. Germline V gene lookup returns CDR1 LNHDA and CDR2 SQIVND (reference sequence).

This chain joins TRBV7-9 and TRBJ1-5, with 11 positions matching TRBD1. The germline CDR1 and CDR2 sequences are SEHNR and FQNEAQ (reference sequence). This CDR3 contains 17 residues. The V and J ends lost 5 bases and 3 bases, in that order; junction bases with no gene match: 9. The CDR3 DNA is TGTGCCAGCAGCCCGGGACAGGGGGAAGGGCTCAATCAGCCCCAGCATTTT. The encoded protein is CASSPGQGEGLNQPQHF.

V gene TRBV6-5 combines with J gene TRBJ1-4; 8 bases agree with TRBD1. V was pared by 5 bases and J by 6 bases, with 8 bases of the junction left unmatched. The CDR3 is made up of 15 amino acids. Germline V lookup: CDR1 MNHEY, CDR2 SVGAGI. The CDR3 sequence: CASSPRTGRDEKLFF. As DNA, the CDR3 is TGTGCCAGCAGTCCGAGGACAGGGCGGGATGAAAAACTGTTTTTT.

The chain's CDR3 is CASSLGGHYEQYF. As DNA, the CDR3 is TGTGCCAGCAGTCTGGGGGGGCATTACGAGCAGTACTTC. J is TRBJ2-7 and V is TRBV5-6, with a tentative D call TRBD2 (7 bases). The V gene lost 5 bases and the J gene lost 4 bases, with 13 bases spanning the gap. Per the germline V gene, CDR1 is SGHDT and CDR2 is YYEEEE. This CDR3 comprises 13 residues.

The chain is built from TRBV7-8 and TRBJ1-2; D gene ambiguous. The CDR3 contains 13 residues. Trimming took off 2 bases at V and 4 bases at J, with 8 bases between the two ends. Germline-derived CDR1 and CDR2 are SGHVS and FQNEAQ. The CDR3 coding sequence is TGTGCCAGCAGCTTAATCCAATCCTATGGCTACACCTTC. This translates into CASSLIQSYGYTF.

The genes are TRBV5-6 and TRBJ2-7; a possible D gene is TRBD1 (6 bases). The CDR3 sequence is 16 residues long. Trimming left V 4 bases short and J 4 bases short, with 21 bases between. Germline CDR1 SGHDT, CDR2 YYEEEE. The CDR3 nucleotides are TGTGCCAGCAGCCCAGCAGGGGCGACCCCCGGGTACGAGCAGTACTTC. Amino acid sequence: CASSPAGATPGYEQYF.

V and J are TRBV29-1 and TRBJ1-1; 7 bases line up with TRBD1. The junction had 5 bases not matched to a gene; V was cut back by 6 bases and J by 1 base. The CDR3 runs to 13 residues. Germline CDR1 is SQVTM and CDR2 is ANQGSEA. The CDR3 reads CSVSGGPNTEAFF. The CDR3 region has the DNA TGCAGCGTGTCAGGGGGACCGAACACTGAAGCTTTCTTT.

The CDR3 protein is CASSNDRVGEQFF. CDR3 bases: TGTGCCAGCTCAAACGACAGGGTCGGTGAGCAGTTCTTC. The chain combines TRBV18 with TRBJ2-1; 7 bases match TRBD1. After removal of 5 bases from V and 9 bases from J, the junction contained 7 bases not matched to a gene. Germline assignment: CDR1 KGHSH and CDR2 LQKENI. This CDR3 is built from 13 residues.

CDR3 loop: CASSLREFAQFF. DNA for the CDR3: TGTGCCAGCAGCTTGAGGGAGTTTGCGCAGTTCTTC. The gene calls are TRBV5-5 and TRBJ2-1; TRBD2 might be the D (5 bases). Germline V CDR1 and CDR2: SGHKS, YYEKEE (reference sequence). Deletions cut 1 base from V and 12 bases from J, with 11 bases between. This CDR3 is 12 amino acids long.

V usage is TRBV5-1 and J usage is TRBJ1-2, with D unclear. V was pared by 4 bases and J by 6 bases, with 13 bases between. Germline V lookup: CDR1 SGHRS, CDR2 YFSETQ. The CDR3 is 13 amino acids. The CDR3 reads CASSPPGGNGYTF. In DNA, the CDR3 is TGCGCCAGCAGCCCCCCCGGAGGCAATGGCTACACCTTC.

The chain recombines TRBV5-1 with TRBJ2-1; TRBD2 aligns across 13 bases. This CDR3 region has 16 residues. Germline values: CDR1 SGHRS, CDR2 YFSETQ. J gave up 4 bases and V 4 bases, and 5 bases lay outside the gene matches. In DNA, the CDR3 is TGCGCCAGCAGCGAGGGACTAGCGGGGATTTACAATGAGCAGTTCTTC. Protein product: CASSEGLAGIYNEQFF.

CDR3: CASSRYNEKLFF. CDR3 bases: TGTGCCAGTAGTCGGTATAATGAAAAACTGTTTTTT. The chain carries TRBV19 and TRBJ1-4; no reliable D call. Germline V gene lookup returns CDR1 LNHDA and CDR2 SQIVND (reference sequence). The V end lost 5 bases, the J end lost 4 bases, and 5 bases lay between the germline ends. The CDR3 is made up of 12 amino acids.

The chain has TRBV2 and TRBJ1-5; TRBD1 is a possible D gene (5 bases). V was cut by 1 base and J by 7 bases, with 14 bases left in between. The CDR3 has 15 residues. CDR1 is SNHLY, CDR2 FYNNEI, per germline. Here the CDR3 DNA reads TGTGCCAGCAGTGAAGGGGCAGGCAGGGAACAGCCCCAGCATTTT. Amino acids: CASSEGAGREQPQHF.

The chain couples TRBV7-2 to TRBJ2-3, with 10 bases fitting TRBD2. V lost 2 bases and J lost 6; bases outside the gene matches: 5. This CDR3 is 15 amino acids long. The germline V gene has CDR1 SGHTA and CDR2 FQGNSA. The CDR3 DNA reads as TGTGCCAGCAGCTTACTAGCGGGGGTAGGGGATACGCAGTATTTT. Protein: CASSLLAGVGDTQYF.